The 24 T cell receptor beta chains in this list originate from one sample, sequenced in a study of regulatory T cells in long-lasting Graves disease. Construction of the TCR beta libraries employed iRepertoire HTBI primers in conjunction with Arm-PCR of CDR3 regions. Using its own MiXCR run on the multiplex PCR reads, TCRdb lists one record per CDR3 protein. Among more than 450,000 distinct CDR3 sequences, approximately 12% were seen once, and the ten largest hold about 8.9%. Time point of the sample: newly diagnosed GD, antithyroid drugs for less than 3 months. Following extraction of RNA from PBMCs, that RNA was used to make the TCR library. In addition, the sample was reused for a study of T cells in Graves' hyperthyroidism and ophthalmopathy.

This material consisted of peripheral blood mononuclear cells (PBMCs), taken at new diagnosis, from a patient treated with antithyroid drugs. The receptors come from a woman aged 25 to 45 with Graves disease.

This clonotype was observed at least ten times. This rearrangement joins TRBV7-9 to TRBJ2-7, with 9 bases aligning to TRBD2. The CDR3 covers 15 residues. The V segment lost 5 bases and the J segment 4 bases; nucleotides outside the gene matches: 9. Germline V gene lookup returns CDR1 SEHNR and CDR2 FQNEAQ (reference sequence). The CDR3 nucleotides are TGTGCCAGCAGCATTGAAGCGGGAGGAAAGTACGAGCAGTACTTC. This encodes CASSIEAGGKYEQYF.

In this sample, this clonotype turned up many times. The chain joins TRBV11-2 to TRBJ2-6; 7 bases match TRBD1. With V trimmed by 5 bases and J by 1 base, 11 bases remained unmatched. CDR3 length: 18 residues. Germline CDR1 is SGHAT and CDR2 is FQNNGV. CDR3 in DNA: TGTGCCAGCAGCCCTCATCCACAGGGGTCGTCTGGGGCCAACGTCCTGACTTTC. Amino acids: CASSPHPQGSSGANVLTF.

This clonotype showed up just a few times. The chain combines TRBV4-1 with TRBJ1-2; D not certain. The germline gives CDR1 MGHRA, CDR2 YSYEKL. Deletions cut 0 bases from V and 4 bases from J, with 12 bases between. The CDR3 is made up of 15 amino acids. The CDR3 bases are TGCGCCAGCAGCCAAGATTTTTCTGGAAGCTATGGCTACACCTTC. Its translation is CASSQDFSGSYGYTF.

The V call is TRBV19, the J call TRBJ1-5, with a tentative D call TRBD1 (6 bases). CDR1 and CDR2 from the germline V gene are LNHDA and SQIVND (reference sequence). The V gene lost 3 bases and the J gene lost 7 bases, with 16 bases spanning the gap. The CDR3 extends over 15 amino acids. The CDR3 DNA is TGTGCCAGTAGTATTAGGAACAGGGTGGAGCAGCCCCAGCATTTT. Translating gives CASSIRNRVEQPQHF.

DNA for the CDR3: TGTGCCAGCAACGGACAGGGGTTAAACACTGAAGCTTTCTTT. Translation: CASNGQGLNTEAFF. The chain employs TRBV6-1 and TRBJ1-1; 9 nucleotides align to TRBD1. The junction had 5 bases not matched to a gene; V was cut back by 7 bases and J by 2 bases. CDR1 is MNHNS and CDR2 is SASEGT in the germline V gene. The CDR3 covers 14 residues.

There are a few counts of this clonotype. This chain uses TRBV6-1 with TRBJ1-1, with D possibly being TRBD1 (6 bases). Trimming left V 1 base short and J 5 bases short, with 14 bases between. This CDR3 is 15 amino acids long. Per the germline V gene, CDR1 is MNHNS and CDR2 is SASEGT. CDR3 residues: CASSEVGGGATEAFF. For the CDR3, the DNA is TGTGCCAGCAGTGAAGTGGGGGGGGGGGCTACTGAAGCTTTCTTT.

The V gene is TRBV9, the J gene TRBJ1-3; D possibly corresponds to TRBD1 (5 bases). With 2 bases removed from V and 4 bases from J, the gap between germline ends came to 19 bases. Germline lookup yields CDR1 SGDLS and CDR2 YYNGEE. The CDR3 runs 17 residues. The CDR3 region is CASSVELGTSPGNTIYF. In DNA form, the CDR3 reads TGTGCCAGCAGCGTCGAGCTAGGGACTTCACCGGGAAACACCATATATTTT.

There are many counts of this clonotype. The chain is built from TRBV2 and TRBJ1-5, with unresolved D. The germline gives CDR1 SNHLY, CDR2 FYNNEI. There are 16 residues in the CDR3. V was pared by 6 bases and J by 3 bases, with 18 bases between. The CDR3 protein is CASSGGLGRVNQPQHF. For the CDR3, the DNA is TGTGCCAGCAGCGGAGGTCTCGGACGGGTCAATCAGCCCCAGCATTTT.

The J gene is TRBJ2-4, the V gene TRBV27; perhaps TRBD2 as D (6 bases). This CDR3 is 12 amino acids long. CDR1 and CDR2 (germline): MNHEY, SMNVEV (reference sequence). V lost 8 bases to trimming and J lost 8 bases, with 13 bases between them. CDR3 sequence: CASGWAGYIQYF. In DNA form, the CDR3 reads TGTGCCAGCGGGTGGGCGGGATACATTCAGTACTTC.

There are many counts of this clonotype. The chain recombines TRBV30 with TRBJ2-5; 9 nucleotides align to TRBD1. The V gene end was trimmed by 1 base and the J gene end by 2 bases; junction bases not matched to a gene: 5. The CDR3 is 15 amino acids. Germline V CDR1 and CDR2: GTSNPN, SVGIG (reference sequence). For the CDR3, the DNA is TGTGCCTGGAGTGCCGGACAGGGGACTCAAGAGACCCAGTACTTC. It translates to CAWSAGQGTQETQYF.

The CDR3 sequence is CATRTGIFIADTQYF. The CDR3 DNA reads TGCGCCACCAGGACAGGAATTTTCATCGCAGATACGCAGTATTTT. The chain joins TRBV5-1 to TRBJ2-3; 7 bases map to TRBD1. The CDR3 has 15 amino acids. Per the germline V gene, CDR1 is SGHRS and CDR2 is YFSETQ. The V and J ends lost 9 bases and 4 bases, in that order; junction bases with no gene match: 14.

The V call is TRBV19, the J call TRBJ1-1; possibly TRBD1 for D (5 bases). The CDR3 consists of 12 residues. The germline gives CDR1 LNHDA, CDR2 SQIVND (reference sequence). The V end was cut by 7 bases, the J end by 8 bases, with 14 bases between. CDR3 DNA: TGTGCCAGTAAAAGGGGACCGCTAGAAGCTTTCTTT. Protein product: CASKRGPLEAFF.

The chain joins TRBV20-1 to TRBJ2-1; 10 bases fit TRBD2. The CDR3 has 13 residues. Germline-derived CDR1 and CDR2 are DFQATT and SNEGSKA (reference sequence). V lost 3 bases to trimming and J lost 10 bases; unmatched junction nucleotides: 6. The CDR3 nucleotides read TGCAGTGCTAGGCGGACTAGCGGTTGGGAGCAGTTCTTC. Translation gives CSARRTSGWEQFF.

This clonotype was recorded at least ten times. The chain employs TRBV28 and TRBJ1-1, with a weak D call TRBD1 (5 bases). Looked up from germline, CDR1 is MDHEN and CDR2 is SYDVKM. The CDR3 has 13 residues. The V gene lost 10 bases and the J gene lost 8 bases, with 20 bases spanning the gap. CDR3 sequence (DNA): TGTGCCACCTTGACGGTAGATTGGGGCGAAGCTTTCTTT. It is translated as CATLTVDWGEAFF.

In its sample, this clonotype was seen a few times. One junction end disagrees with the germline gene, perhaps due to a read error. This rearrangement joins TRBV2 to TRBJ2-1, with D tentatively TRBD1 (5 bases). This CDR3 has 14 amino acids. Germline V gene lookup returns CDR1 SNHLY and CDR2 FYNNEI. CDR3: CASKEIQGRDEQLF. Here the CDR3 DNA reads TGTGCCAGCAAGGAGATTCAGGGAAGGGATGAGCAGCTCTTC.

This clonotype was counted only a few times. Its ends do not fully match the called genes, so a read error is possible. The chain is built from TRBV4-1 and TRBJ1-2; D remains ambiguous. Germline V gene data show CDR1 as MGHRA and CDR2 as YSYEKL. This CDR3 has 12 residues. CDR3 sequence reads: CASSQVGYGYTF. CDR3 DNA sequence: TGTGCCAGCAGCCAAGTCGGCTATGGCTACACCTTC.

The genes are TRBV12-3 or TRBV12-4 and TRBJ2-7; D uncertain. Deletions cut 4 bases from V and 2 bases from J, with 9 bases between. This CDR3 has 13 amino acids. The CDR3 loop reads CASSWTETYEQYF. CDR3 DNA: TGTGCCAGCAGTTGGACGGAGACCTACGAGCAGTACTTC.

This clonotype is labeled as medium-sized (0.01 to 0.1%). The chain has TRBV12-3 or TRBV12-4 and TRBJ1-2, with TRBD1 as a possible D gene (6 bases). The CDR3 covers 13 residues. V lost 5 bases and J lost 4, with 11 bases in between. CDR3 DNA sequence: TGTGCCAGCAGTCCTCAGGGGATCTATGGCTACACCTTC. It encodes CASSPQGIYGYTF.

This clonotype was recorded a few times. V and J are TRBV5-4 and TRBJ2-1; TRBD2 is a possible D gene (6 bases). The CDR3 has 15 amino acids. Deletions cut 4 bases from V and 3 bases from J, with 14 bases between. Looked up from germline, CDR1 is SGHNT and CDR2 is YYREEE (reference sequence). CDR3 region: CASSIGERVYNEQFF. Written as DNA, the CDR3 is TGTGCCAGCAGCATCGGGGAGCGGGTCTACAATGAGCAGTTCTTC.

This clonotype has at least ten counts. The chain carries TRBV12-3 or TRBV12-4 and TRBJ2-1; 9 bases fit TRBD2. The J segment lost 6 bases and the V segment lost 5 bases, leaving 5 bases of the junction unmatched. The CDR3 loop spans 14 amino acids. CDR3 loop: CASSHSGRGNEQFF. DNA for the CDR3: TGTGCCAGCAGTCATAGCGGGAGAGGCAATGAGCAGTTCTTC.

This clonotype occurred many times. The chain carries TRBV29-1 and TRBJ1-4; D remains unclear. The CDR3 covers 13 residues. V lost 5 bases and J 6 bases, leaving 13 bases between the germline ends. The germline V gene has CDR1 SQVTM and CDR2 ANQGSEA. CDR3 in amino acids: CSVQVGGYEKLFF. CDR3 DNA: TGCAGCGTTCAGGTCGGAGGGTATGAAAAACTGTTTTTT.

This clonotype was observed a handful of times. The genes are TRBV4-2 and TRBJ2-7, with D perhaps matching TRBD2 (5 bases). V dropped 0 bases and J dropped 6 bases, with 6 bases sitting between them. Germline V gene data show CDR1 as LGHNA and CDR2 as YNFKEQ. This CDR3 region has 12 residues. CDR3 protein: CASSQDTSEQYF. CDR3 coding DNA: TGTGCCAGCAGCCAAGACACTAGCGAGCAGTACTTC.

This clonotype has a handful of counts. The gene calls are TRBV27 and TRBJ1-1, with a tentative D call TRBD1 (6 bases). This CDR3 comprises 17 residues. Looked up from germline, CDR1 is MNHEY and CDR2 is SMNVEV (reference sequence). V was shortened by 4 bases and J by 2 bases, with 20 bases between the two germline ends. This chain's CDR3 is CASSSTGEATGNTEAFF. The CDR3 bases are TGTGCCAGCAGTTCCACCGGAGAAGCGACAGGAAACACTGAAGCTTTCTTT.

The sample holds a few counts of this clonotype. The V and J genes are TRBV7-2 and TRBJ2-1; 9 bases fit TRBD1. Germline-derived CDR1 and CDR2 are SGHTA and FQGNSA. V lost 5 bases to trimming and J lost 5 bases; unmatched junction nucleotides: 10. CDR3 length equals 16 residues. CDR3 sequence (DNA): TGTGCCAGCAGCCGAACACCGGGACAGGGCAACAATGAGCAGTTCTTC. Protein: CASSRTPGQGNNEQFF.